A selection of T cell receptor beta chains follows, all from one sample in a study of CD8 T cells in ankylosing spondylitis. TCRdb itself ran the 5' RACE reads through MiXCR, one entry per CDR3 protein. The sample contains about 360,000 distinct CDR3 sequences, approximately 22% of which appear only once. Sequenced material: blood, either unsorted or a sorted T cell fraction (not recorded which). The receptors were sampled from a male donor with ankylosing spondylitis or in good health (not recorded which). The CDR3 runs from the conserved cysteine through the conserved F or W. Each record gives: D gene, J gene, clone size, V gene, CDR3 DNA, CDR3 protein. D genes are given only for firm matches. Part of the rows lack a size; the others show once, few, many or a class for expanded clones.

- TRBJ2-7 few TRBV10-3 TGTGCCATCAGGGAAGAAGCGACAGTGATCGAGCAGTACTTC CAIREEATVIEQYF
- TRBJ1-2 - TRBV6-5 TGTGCCAGCAGTTACTCCCTAGGGGTCGGCGAGGGCTACACCTTC CASSYSLGVGEGYTF
- TRBJ2-7 few TRBV20-1 TGCAGTGCTAGAGATAGGGCAGGGAGCGGCGAGCAGTACTTC CSARDRAGSGEQYF
- TRBJ2-6 few TRBV30 TGTGCCTGGGGAGGGGACGTCAACGTCCTGACTTTC CAWGGDVNVLTF
TRBD1 TRBJ2-1 - TRBV6-2/TRBV6-3 TGTGCCGGCAGATATGACCTTGGGACAGGGAAGAATTACAATGAGCAGTTCTTC CAGRYDLGTGKNYNEQFF
- TRBJ2-5 few TRBV2 TGTGCCAGCAGTGAAGGAGAACACGTACAAGAGACCCAGTACTTC CASSEGEHVQETQYF
TRBD2 TRBJ2-1 few TRBV4-1 TGCGCCAGCAGCCCCGTACCGGGGGGGTACAATGAGCAGTTCTTC CASSPVPGGYNEQFF
- TRBJ2-1 - TRBV6-1 TGTGCCAGCACCCAGGGTTCCTACAATGAGCAGTTCTTC CASTQGSYNEQFF
- TRBJ2-2 - TRBV27 TGTGCCAGCAGTGAACAGAACACCGGGGAGCTGTTTTTT CASSEQNTGELFF
TRBD1 TRBJ2-1 - TRBV5-1 TGCGCCAGCAGCTGGAGGACAGGCTACAATGAGCAGTTCTTC CASSWRTGYNEQFF
TRBD2 TRBJ2-3 - TRBV12-3/TRBV12-4 TGTGCCATCCGGGGGGGCCTAACAGATACGCAGTATTTT CAIRGGLTDTQYF
- TRBJ1-5 - TRBV4-1 TGCGCCAGCAGCCAATCCACAGGGAAGTATCAGCCCCAGCATTTT CASSQSTGKYQPQHF
- TRBJ2-1 - TRBV12-3/TRBV12-4 TGTGCCAGCAGTTTTCGAGGCGGACCCTCCTACAATGAGCAGTTCTTC CASSFRGGPSYNEQFF
- TRBJ2-3 - TRBV6-1 TGTGCCAGCAGTGGTGGGACTTGGGGGATTACGCAGTATTTT CASSGGTWGITQYF
- TRBJ2-3 - TRBV4-2 TGTGCCAGCAGCCAAGTAGCGGGTGGGGGGGCACCCGCAGATACGCAGTATTTT CASSQVAGGGAPADTQYF
- TRBJ2-2 few TRBV6-5 TGTGCCAGCAGTTACTTCGGGACAACGAACACCGGGGAGCTGTTTTTT CASSYFGTTNTGELFF
- TRBJ2-2 few TRBV29-1 TGCAGTGTGTTGGGGCACTTGAACACCGGGGAGCTGTTTTTT CSVLGHLNTGELFF
- TRBJ1-4 few TRBV7-9 TGTGCCAGCAGCTTAGGGGATCACCTGGAGGAAAAACTGTTTTTT CASSLGDHLEEKLFF
- TRBJ1-1 - TRBV12-3/TRBV12-4 TGTGCCAGCAGTCCCGGGGGGGTCGCTGAAGCTTTCTTT CASSPGGVAEAFF
- TRBJ2-5 few TRBV3-1 TGTGCCAGCAGTCCAGCGGAGCAAGAGACCCAGTACTTC CASSPAEQETQYF
- TRBJ1-3 - TRBV11-2 TGTGCCAGCAGCAACACAGGAAACACCATATATTTT CASSNTGNTIYF
TRBD2 TRBJ2-2 few TRBV7-9 TGTGCCAGCAGCTCCTACCCAAGCGGGGGCCTCACCGGGGAGCTGTTTTTT CASSSYPSGGLTGELFF
- TRBJ2-7 few TRBV27 TGTGCCAGCAGCCCGGCTCCCTACGAGCAGTACTTC CASSPAPYEQYF
- TRBJ2-3 few TRBV5-1 TGCGCCAGCAGCGGCGCGGATCAGGGGGGCCGTTCAGATACGCAGTATTTT CASSGADQGGRSDTQYF
TRBD1 TRBJ1-6 few TRBV4-2 TGTGCCAGCAGCCAAGCCGAGACAGGGTTCTCACCCCTCCACTTT CASSQAETGFSPLHF
- TRBJ2-2 - TRBV11-2 TGTGCCAGCAGTTACCGCGGGGCGAACACCGGGGAGCTGTTTTTT CASSYRGANTGELFF
- TRBJ2-7 - TRBV11-2 TGTGCCAGCAGCCCAGGGGACATGGGCATCGTCGGCTGGGAGCAGTACTTC CASSPGDMGIVGWEQYF
- TRBJ1-1 many TRBV29-1 TGCAGCGTGGAGGGGGGTTACACTGAAGCTTTCTTT CSVEGGYTEAFF
TRBD1 TRBJ2-7 - TRBV7-9 TGTGGCAGCAGTAGGACAGGGGGATACGAGCAGTACTTC CGSSRTGGYEQYF
TRBD2 TRBJ2-2 - TRBV11-2 TGTGCCAGCAGCTTAGATCGCGGGGGGGCCCTCGATGGTACCGGGGAGCTGTTTTTT CASSLDRGGALDGTGELFF
TRBD1 TRBJ2-5 few TRBV5-4 TGTGCCAGCAGCCCCTCGAAGGGGGCCACGGAGACCCAGTACTTC CASSPSKGATETQYF
- TRBJ2-6 many TRBV6-5 TGTGCCAGCAGTTCACAGTACTCTGGGGCCAACGTCCTGACTTTC CASSSQYSGANVLTF
TRBD2 TRBJ2-7 few TRBV18 TGTGCCAGCTCACGTACCCTAGCGGGGGATACCTACGAGCAGTACTTC CASSRTLAGDTYEQYF
TRBD1 TRBJ2-7 - TRBV12-3/TRBV12-4 TGTGCCAGCAGCCCGACAGGGATCGTATCCGAGCAGTACTTC CASSPTGIVSEQYF
- TRBJ2-1 few TRBV11-2 TGTGCCAGCAGCTTAGAAAATGGGGCAGCGATTTACAATGAGCAGTTCTTC CASSLENGAAIYNEQFF
- TRBJ2-7 few TRBV20-1 TGCAGTGCTCCCCCCGAGCAAAACAGGGCCCACGAGCAGTACTTC CSAPPEQNRAHEQYF
- TRBJ1-2 - TRBV7-9 TGTGCCAGCAGCTCCCGAGTTGAGGGCTACACCTTC CASSSRVEGYTF
- TRBJ2-7 - TRBV5-1 TGCGCCAGCAGCTCGGACATGGGGGTCTACGAGCAGTACTTC CASSSDMGVYEQYF
- TRBJ2-2 - TRBV7-9 TGTGCCAGCCGATCAACGCTCGGGGAGCTGTTTTTT CASRSTLGELFF
TRBD2 TRBJ2-7 - TRBV7-9 TGTGCCAGCAGCTCTGGGGGACTATCCTCCTACGAGCAGTACTTC CASSSGGLSSYEQYF
- TRBJ2-1 - TRBV11-3 TGTGCCAGCAGCTTTTCTGCCGGTCTTAACAATGAGCAGTTCTTC CASSFSAGLNNEQFF
TRBD2 TRBJ2-1 - TRBV28 TGTGCCAGCAGCGGGAGGCTAGCGGGGACCTATGAGCAGTTCTTC CASSGRLAGTYEQFF
TRBD2 TRBJ2-3 few TRBV29-1 TGCAGCGTTAAGGGACTAGCGGGGGGGCCTGGAGATACGCAGTATTTT CSVKGLAGGPGDTQYF
- TRBJ2-7 - TRBV28 TGTGCCAGCAGTTTTAGCGCGTCAGCCTACGAGCAGTACTTC CASSFSASAYEQYF
- TRBJ2-7 - TRBV23-1 TGCGCCAGCAGTCAATCGAGGGTTTACGAGCAGTACTTC CASSQSRVYEQYF
TRBD2 TRBJ2-5 - TRBV6-1 TGTGCCAGCAAACCGGGACTAGCGATGAACCAAGAGACCCAGTACTTC CASKPGLAMNQETQYF
- TRBJ2-7 few TRBV20-1 TGCAGTGCTAGAGATCTAGGGGGAAGTACCTACGAGCAGTACTTC CSARDLGGSTYEQYF
- TRBJ2-7 - TRBV5-1 TGCGCCAGCAGCCAGAGGGGCGATTCCCTCTACGAGCAGTACTTC CASSQRGDSLYEQYF
- TRBJ2-7 few TRBV3-1 TGTGCCAGCAGCCAAGCCCCAGCCTACGAGCAGTACTTC CASSQAPAYEQYF
TRBD2 TRBJ2-7 few TRBV20-1 TGCAGTGCTAGATACGGATCGGTAGCGGGTTTAAGCGAGCAGTACTTC CSARYGSVAGLSEQYF
- TRBJ2-3 few TRBV14 TGTGCCAGCAGCCAAGATCCCAGAGATACGCAGTATTTT CASSQDPRDTQYF
- TRBJ1-1 - TRBV11-2 TGTGCCAGCAGCCAAATGGACAGCAACACTGAAGCTTTCTTT CASSQMDSNTEAFF
- TRBJ2-7 many TRBV12-3/TRBV12-4 TGTGCCAGCAGTTTGGGGGGTTATTCCTACGAGCAGTACTTC CASSLGGYSYEQYF
- TRBJ2-3 - TRBV27 TGTGCCAGCAGTTCAGGGTTGGAAGATACGCAGTATTTT CASSSGLEDTQYF
- TRBJ2-1 - TRBV10-3 TGTGCCATCAGTGGCTTCCATCTCCCAGGGGAGCCCTACAATGAGCAGTTGTTC CAISGFHLPGEPYNEQLF
TRBD2 TRBJ2-7 few TRBV6-5 TGTGCCAGCAGTTACTTTGACGGGGGGGGCCACTACGAGCAGTACTTC CASSYFDGGGHYEQYF
- TRBJ2-3 - TRBV7-8 TGTGCCAGCAGCAAAGTCCGCTCTACACACACAGATACGCAGTATTTT CASSKVRSTHTDTQYF
TRBD2 TRBJ2-3 once TRBV5-6 TGTGCCAGCAGCTTCGACGGGGGGGCCTCAGATACGCAGTATTTT CASSFDGGASDTQYF
- TRBJ2-7 - TRBV7-9 TGTGCCAGCAGCTTACCAAGGACAGAAGAGCAGTACTTC CASSLPRTEEQYF
- TRBJ1-3 - TRBV12-3/TRBV12-4 TGTGCCAGCAGTTTATATAGGGGATCTGGAAACACCATATATTTT CASSLYRGSGNTIYF